The 19 T cell receptor beta chains presented below share a single source sample, sequenced in a study of Tregs in tolerant kidney transplant recipients. The nonmyeloablative bone marrow transplants came from related graft donors, with transient mixed chimerism. Data came from immunoSEQ multiplex PCR; TCRdb stores just in-frame clones and leaves some out. The data show tens of thousands of clones, 90% to 95% seen once. Sequenced here: CD4+ T cells from blood (PBMCs), sampled 24 months after the transplant. Receptors were obtained from a human patient who received a combined kidney and bone marrow transplant. A subset of T cells may come from the graft donor.

The chain has TRBV19 and TRBJ2-1, with a tentative D call TRBD2 (6 bases). The CDR3 contains 16 residues. Between the trimmed V and J ends, which lost 4 bases and 7 bases, there was a span of 20 bases. Looked up from germline, CDR1 is LNHDA and CDR2 is SQIVND (reference sequence). The chain's CDR3 is CASSTLRGSPPNEQFF. The CDR3 nucleotides read TGTGCCAGTAGTACCCTCCGGGGGTCCCCCCCTAATGAGCAGTTCTTC.

V and J are TRBV5-1 and TRBJ1-2, with a tentative D call TRBD1 (5 bases). The CDR3 spans 15 residues. Germline CDR1 reads SGHRS; CDR2 reads YFSETQ. The ends were cut back, 4 bases at V and 5 bases at J, with 18 bases in the middle. The CDR3, as DNA: TGCGCCAGCAGCGAGGAACCAGGGTACAGTTATGGCTACACCTTC. Encoded protein: CASSEEPGYSYGYTF.

This clone was seen a single time. The chain recombines TRBV4-2 with TRBJ2-7; D remains unclear. Germline V CDR1 and CDR2: LGHNA, YNFKEQ. The CDR3 is made up of 12 amino acids. V lost 0 bases and J 3 bases, leaving 3 bases between the germline ends. The CDR3 reads CASSQDRYEQYF. The CDR3 bases are TGTGCCAGCAGCCAAGATCGCTACGAGCAGTACTTC.

The CDR3 loop is CAWSARRTNEKLFF. For the CDR3, the DNA is TGTGCCTGGAGCGCTAGACGTACTAATGAAAAACTGTTTTTT. V is TRBV30 and J is TRBJ1-4; no reliable D call. Germline CDR1 and CDR2: GTSNPN and SVGIG (reference sequence). There are 14 residues in the CDR3. V was cut by 3 bases and J by 2 bases, with 10 bases left in between.

The chain is built from TRBV29-1 and TRBJ1-3; D unresolved. This CDR3 contains 12 residues. CDR1 SQVTM and CDR2 ANQGSEA come from the germline V gene. V was pared by 5 bases and J by 2 bases, with 7 bases between. The CDR3 DNA sequence: TGCAGCGTTTCAGTGGCTGGAAACACCATATATTTT. As protein: CSVSVAGNTIYF.

This clone was observed once. The V call is TRBV5-1, the J call TRBJ2-3, with 10 bases identical to TRBD1. Looked up from germline, CDR1 is SGHRS and CDR2 is YFSETQ. The CDR3 spans 16 residues. The V and J ends lost 0 bases and 5 bases, in that order; junction bases with no gene match: 6. Here the CDR3 DNA reads TGCGCCAGCAGCTTGGAGCCGGGACAGGGGATAGATACGCAGTATTTT. Amino acids: CASSLEPGQGIDTQYF. The whole variable domain, remainder taken from reference TRBV5-1 and TRBJ2-3, is KAGVTQTPRYLIKTRGQQVTLSCSPISGHRSVSWYQQTPGQGLQFLFEYFSETQRNKGNFPGRFSGRQFSNSRSEMNVSTLELGDSALYLCASSLEPGQGIDTQYFGPGTRLTVL.

J is TRBJ2-7 and V is TRBV7-9, with 9 bases identical to TRBD2. The CDR3 contains 16 residues. Trimming at V came to 5 bases and at J to 1 base, leaving 9 bases not matched to a gene. The germline V gene has CDR1 SEHNR and CDR2 FQNEAQ (reference sequence). The CDR3 region is CASSQGLAGASYEQYF. DNA of the CDR3: TGTGCCAGCAGCCAGGGACTAGCTGGGGCGTCCTACGAGCAGTACTTC.

The CDR3 protein is CASSFSTGWTDTQYF. CDR3 bases: TGTGCCAGCAGCTTTTCGACAGGGTGGACAGATACGCAGTATTTT. The rearrangement links TRBV7-2 to TRBJ2-3, with 7 bases identical to TRBD1. J was trimmed by 3 bases and V by 3 bases; bases with no gene match: 6. In germline, CDR1 is SGHTA, CDR2 FQGNSA. The CDR3 is made up of 15 amino acids.

The V and J genes are TRBV27 and TRBJ1-5, with D maybe TRBD1 (6 bases). The CDR3 sequence is 13 residues long. Germline V gives CDR1 MNHEY, CDR2 SMNVEV (reference sequence). Trimming left V 5 bases short and J 5 bases short, with 10 bases between. CDR3 in amino acids: CASSLNRDQPQHF. CDR3 bases: TGTGCCAGCAGTCTCAACAGGGATCAGCCCCAGCATTTT.

The V call is TRBV25-1, the J call TRBJ2-7; D remains ambiguous. This CDR3 contains 15 residues. V shed 3 bases and J shed 3 bases, with 15 bases lying between them. Germline V gene data show CDR1 as MGHDK and CDR2 as SYGVNS. The CDR3, as DNA: TGTGCCAGCAGTGACCCCCGTGGAGCCGACTACGAGCAGTACTTC. Translating gives CASSDPRGADYEQYF.

The J gene is TRBJ2-3, the V gene TRBV5-1, with D tentatively TRBD2 (6 bases). V gave up 3 bases and J gave up 2 bases, with 10 bases separating them. CDR1 and CDR2 (germline): SGHRS, YFSETQ. The CDR3 length is 14 residues. The CDR3 is CASSWRDDTDTQYF. For the CDR3, the DNA is TGCGCCAGCAGCTGGCGGGACGACACAGATACGCAGTATTTT.

This chain connects TRBV7-2 to TRBJ2-3; TRBD2 matches at 8 bases. The germline V gene encodes CDR1 SGHTA and CDR2 FQGNSA. The V segment lost 1 base and the J segment 4 bases; nucleotides outside the gene matches: 4. The CDR3 is made up of 15 amino acids. CDR3 DNA: TGTGCCAGCAGCTTAGTGTGGCGGGGGGCAGATACGCAGTATTTT. Amino acid sequence: CASSLVWRGADTQYF. The complete variable domain, with remaining parts taken from reference TRBV7-2 and TRBJ2-3, reads GAGVSQSPSNKVTEKGKDVELRCDPISGHTALYWYRQSLGQGLEFLIYFQGNSAPDKSGLPSDRFSAERTGGSVSTLTIQRTQQEDSAVYLCASSLVWRGADTQYFGPGTRLTVL.

Regarding this clone: The junction differs from germline at one of its ends, possibly a read error. The V and J genes are TRBV11-3 and TRBJ1-2, with 9 bases identical to TRBD1. The CDR3 has 18 amino acids. Looked up from germline, CDR1 is SGHNT and CDR2 is YENEEA. This chain's CDR3 is CASSLDLSGTGPNYSYTF. The CDR3 coding sequence is TGTGCCAGCAGCTTAGATCTGTCCGGGACAGGGCCAAACTATAGCTACACCTTC. The full variable domain, completed using reference TRBV11-3 and TRBJ1-2, is EAGVVQSPRYKIIEKKQPVAFWCNPISGHNTLYWYLQNLGQGPELLIRYENEEAVDDSQLPKDRFSAERLKGVDSTLKIQPAELGDSAVYLCASSLDLSGTGPNYSYTFGSGTRLTVV.

The chain employs TRBV6-4 and TRBJ1-2, with D uncertain. CDR3 length equals 13 residues. Germline V gives CDR1 MRHNA, CDR2 SNTAGT. V dropped 6 bases and J dropped 4 bases, with 12 bases sitting between them. In DNA, the CDR3 is TGTGCCAGCAGCCCCGGAGGATCCTATGGCTACACCTTC. This codes for CASSPGGSYGYTF.

The chain recombines TRBV14 with TRBJ1-4; unclear D gene. CDR3 size: 16 residues. CDR1 SGHDN and CDR2 FVKESK come from the germline V gene. The V gene lost 4 bases and the J gene lost 7 bases, with 19 bases spanning the gap. The CDR3: CASSRAGSQLGEKLFF. CDR3 nucleotides: TGTGCCAGCAGCCGGGCAGGCTCGCAGCTCGGTGAAAAACTGTTTTTT.

The genes are TRBV30 and TRBJ1-2; tentatively, D is TRBD1 (6 bases). V lost 2 bases, J lost 1 base, and 11 bases lay in between. This CDR3 has 14 residues. Germline V gene sequence: CDR1 GTSNPN, CDR2 SVGIG (reference sequence). CDR3 loop: CAWSRGGVNYGYTF. The CDR3 DNA sequence: TGTGCCTGGAGTAGGGGGGGAGTTAACTATGGCTACACCTTC. The complete variable domain, with remaining parts taken from reference TRBV30 and TRBJ1-2, reads SQTIHQWPATLVQPVGSPLSLECTVEGTSNPNLYWYRQAAGRGLQLLFYSVGIGQISSEVPQNLSASRPQDRQFILSSKKLLLSDSGFYLCAWSRGGVNYGYTFGSGTRLTVV.

The V call is TRBV7-8, the J call TRBJ2-3; D remains unclear. Germline V gene data show CDR1 as SGHVS and CDR2 as FQNEAQ. V dropped 1 base and J dropped 2 bases, with 10 bases sitting between them. The CDR3 contains 15 residues. The CDR3, as DNA: TGTGCCAGCAGCTTAGTGTTCGGTGACACAGATACGCAGTATTTT. Its protein product is CASSLVFGDTDTQYF.

The chain recombines TRBV28 with TRBJ2-5, with 9 positions matching TRBD1. The J call may be wrong; the DNA end is better matched by TRBJ2-7. Germline CDR1 is MDHEN and CDR2 is SYDVKM. The CDR3 spans 14 residues. CDR3 coding DNA: TGTGCCAGCAGTCCGTCGGGGACAGGGTACGAGCAGTACTTC. This sequence encodes CASSPSGTGYEQYF.

This clone was found once. CDR3 sequence (DNA): TGTGCCAGCAGCCAAGACCGACTAAGCGGGGGCTCCTACAATGAGCAGTTCTTC. It specifies CASSQDRLSGGSYNEQFF. The genes are TRBV4-2 and TRBJ2-1; 8 bases agree with TRBD2. The CDR3 covers 18 residues. The trim removed 0 bases at V and 0 bases at J, leaving 7 bases unmatched. Per the germline V gene, CDR1 is LGHNA and CDR2 is YNFKEQ.